This passage covers 32 T cell receptor beta chains from one sample sequenced in a study of T cell changes during pregnancy in multiple sclerosis. Assay: immunoSEQ multiplex PCR; the TCRdb copy retains only in-frame clones and omits some. The sample lists approximately 93,000 clones; roughly 90% were seen once. The sequences come from peripheral blood, collected in the first trimester of pregnancy. These receptors all stem from a female donor in good health, enrolled as a control in a pregnancy study.

The chain is built from TRBV7-3 and TRBJ1-3; no clear D. The V gene's germline CDR1 is SGHTA and CDR2 FQGTGA. This CDR3 contains 13 residues. V lost 4 bases to trimming and J lost 0 bases, with 4 bases between them. The CDR3 coding sequence is TGTGCCAGCAGCTCCGGCTCTGGAAACACCATATATTTT. This sequence encodes CASSSGSGNTIYF.

The chain is built from TRBV15 and TRBJ2-7; 10 bases are shared with TRBD1. The CDR3 covers 16 residues. Trimming removed 1 base from V and 3 bases from J; junction bases left unmatched: 6. Germline CDR1 and CDR2: LNHNV and YYDKDF (reference sequence). The CDR3 nucleotides read TGTGCCACCAGCAGAGCCGGGACAGGGGCTATCTACGAGCAGTACTTC. Its translation is CATSRAGTGAIYEQYF.

The chain carries TRBV11-2 and TRBJ2-1; D gene ambiguous. CDR1 and CDR2 from the germline V gene are SGHAT and FQNNGV. The CDR3 covers 13 residues. Trimming removed 3 bases from V and 10 bases from J, with 13 bases in between. CDR3 bases: TGTGCCAGCAGCTTGGTGGCGGTTACCGAGCAGTTCTTC. It yields the protein CASSLVAVTEQFF. Based on the CDR3 plus reference TRBV11-2 and TRBJ2-1, the full variable domain is EAGVAQSPRYKIIEKRQSVAFWCNPISGHATLYWYQQILGQGPKLLIQFQNNGVVDDSQLPKDRFSAERLKGVDSTLKIQPAKLEDSAVYLCASSLVAVTEQFFGPGTRLTVL.

This chain joins TRBV7-2 and TRBJ2-2; 11 bases fit TRBD1. The CDR3 runs 15 residues. The V gene's germline CDR1 is SGHTA and CDR2 FQGNSA. The V segment lost 5 bases and the J segment 6 bases; nucleotides outside the gene matches: 5. The CDR3 protein is CASSQDRGRAGELFF. The CDR3 DNA is TGTGCCAGCAGCCAGGACAGGGGGCGAGCCGGGGAGCTGTTTTTT. The variable domain in full, with the rest retrieved from reference TRBV7-2 and TRBJ2-2, is GAGVSQSPSNKVTEKGKDVELRCDPISGHTALYWYRQSLGQGLEFLIYFQGNSAPDKSGLPSDRFSAERTGGSVSTLTIQRTQQEDSAVYLCASSQDRGRAGELFFGEGSRLTVL.

This CDR3 is CASVWDREVGYTF. CDR3 DNA: TGTGCCAGCGTTTGGGACAGGGAAGTGGGCTACACCTTC. The gene calls are TRBV6-1 and TRBJ1-2, with 9 bases that match TRBD1. There are 13 residues in the CDR3. V was clipped by 8 bases and J by 8 bases; unmatched bases: 9. The V gene's germline CDR1 is MNHNS and CDR2 SASEGT.

The genes are TRBV4-3 and TRBJ2-3; D not certain. Germline V gene sequence: CDR1 LGHNA, CDR2 YSLEER. Deletions cut 4 bases from V and 3 bases from J, with 8 bases between. The CDR3 extends over 13 amino acids. The DNA of the CDR3 is TGCGCCAGCAGCCCGCGCCTTACAGATACGCAGTATTTT. It is translated as CASSPRLTDTQYF.

The chain couples TRBV28 to TRBJ1-3; TRBD1 might be the D (6 bases). Germline CDR1 MDHEN, CDR2 SYDVKM. This CDR3 region has 16 residues. V lost 3 bases to trimming and J lost 0 bases, with 12 bases between them. The CDR3 sequence is CASSFSLGGSGNTIYF. The DNA for the CDR3 is TGTGCCAGCAGTTTTTCCCTAGGGGGCTCTGGAAACACCATATATTTT. The full variable domain, rest sourced from reference TRBV28 and TRBJ1-3, is DVKVTQSSRYLVKRTGEKVFLECVQDMDHENMFWYRQDPGLGLRLIYFSYDVKMKEKGDIPEGYSVSREKKERFSLILESASTNQTSMYLCASSFSLGGSGNTIYFGEGSWLTVV.

The rearrangement links TRBV6-5 to TRBJ1-1; TRBD1 agrees at 7 bases. J gave up 7 bases and V 8 bases, and 7 bases lay outside the gene matches. The CDR3 is made up of 12 amino acids. The germline V gene has CDR1 MNHEY and CDR2 SVGAGI. The DNA for the CDR3 is TGTGCCAGCTCCCTCAGGGGGAATGAAGCTTTCTTT. Protein product: CASSLRGNEAFF.

The chain employs TRBV28 and TRBJ1-5, with D uncertain. CDR3 length equals 16 residues. The V end lost 2 bases, the J end lost 0 bases, and 11 bases lay between the germline ends. Germline CDR1 is MDHEN and CDR2 is SYDVKM. The CDR3 spells CASSLVAVHSNQPQHF. Written as DNA, the CDR3 is TGTGCCAGCAGTTTAGTGGCGGTTCATAGCAATCAGCCCCAGCATTTT. The complete variable domain, with remaining parts taken from reference TRBV28 and TRBJ1-5, reads DVKVTQSSRYLVKRTGEKVFLECVQDMDHENMFWYRQDPGLGLRLIYFSYDVKMKEKGDIPEGYSVSREKKERFSLILESASTNQTSMYLCASSLVAVHSNQPQHFGDGTRLSIL.

The chain joins TRBV13 to TRBJ2-1, with D perhaps TRBD2 (5 bases). There are 14 residues in the CDR3. The V end was cut by 5 bases, the J end by 3 bases, with 11 bases between. Germline values: CDR1 PRHDT, CDR2 FYEKMQ (reference sequence). The CDR3 DNA is TGTGCCAGCAGCCTACCCGGGGACTACAATGAGCAGTTCTTC. Amino acid sequence: CASSLPGDYNEQFF.

The V and J genes are TRBV7-2 and TRBJ1-4, with 7 bases fitting TRBD1. Germline V lookup: CDR1 SGHTA, CDR2 FQGNSA. J gave up 7 bases and V 5 bases, and 16 bases lay outside the gene matches. The CDR3 has 17 amino acids. CDR3 sequence: CASSNSGAGGGLEKLFF. DNA for the CDR3: TGTGCCAGCAGCAATTCAGGGGCGGGAGGGGGCCTTGAAAAACTGTTTTTT.

The chain is built from TRBV6-6 and TRBJ2-7, with D maybe TRBD1 (5 bases). Germline loops: CDR1 MNHNY, CDR2 SVGAGI (reference sequence). V lost 5 bases and J 1 base, leaving 12 bases between the germline ends. CDR3 size: 14 residues. CDR3: CASSLDSASYEQYF. The CDR3 nucleotides read TGTGCCAGCAGTCTCGACAGTGCGTCCTACGAGCAGTACTTC.

V and J are TRBV7-2 and TRBJ1-2; tentative D call: TRBD1 (5 bases). Germline CDR1 reads SGHTA; CDR2 reads FQGNSA. V was clipped by 1 base and J by 6 bases, with 15 bases between them. The CDR3 has 15 amino acids. The CDR3 here is CASSLDVGAPDGYTF. DNA of the CDR3: TGTGCCAGCAGCTTAGATGTAGGGGCGCCGGATGGCTACACCTTC. Complete variable domain (other parts from reference TRBV7-2 and TRBJ1-2): GAGVSQSPSNKVTEKGKDVELRCDPISGHTALYWYRQSLGQGLEFLIYFQGNSAPDKSGLPSDRFSAERTGGSVSTLTIQRTQQEDSAVYLCASSLDVGAPDGYTFGSGTRLTVV.

The chain carries TRBV5-5 and TRBJ2-7; 8 bases align to TRBD1. This CDR3 contains 14 residues. The V gene end was trimmed by 5 bases and the J gene end by 0 bases; junction bases not matched to a gene: 4. Germline CDR1 and CDR2: SGHKS and YYEKEE (reference sequence). The CDR3 protein is CASRNTGGSYEQYF. The CDR3 region has the DNA TGTGCCAGCAGAAACACAGGGGGCTCCTACGAGCAGTACTTC.

The V gene is TRBV6-5, the J gene TRBJ1-1; D is uncertain. The CDR3 sequence is 13 residues long. Germline CDR1 reads MNHEY; CDR2 reads SVGAGI. Trimming shortened V by 0 bases and J by 5 bases, and 7 bases separated the two germline ends. The CDR3 DNA reads TGTGCCAGCAGTTACTCCGCGGGGACTGAAGCTTTCTTT. Residues: CASSYSAGTEAFF.

This clone was detected ten times or more. The chain recombines TRBV5-6 with TRBJ1-1; D is unclear. V lost 4 bases, J lost 1 base, and 17 bases lay in between. The CDR3 runs to 16 residues. CDR1 is SGHDT, CDR2 YYEEEE, per germline. CDR3 DNA: TGTGCCAGCAGCCCCTCCCCAACTCAACCGAACACTGAAGCTTTCTTT. Translation: CASSPSPTQPNTEAFF. The full variable domain, with the rest looked up from reference TRBV5-6 and TRBJ1-1, is DAGVTQSPTHLIKTRGQQVTLRCSPKSGHDTVSWYQQALGQGPQFIFQYYEEEERQRGNFPDRFSGHQFPNYSSELNVNALLLGDSALYLCASSPSPTQPNTEAFFGQGTRLTVV.

Concerning this clone: Other DNA sequences in this specimen translate into the identical CDR3. This sequence joins TRBV4-3 and TRBJ1-2; no firm D call. V was clipped by 0 bases and J by 5 bases, with 7 bases between them. The CDR3 contains 13 residues. The germline V gene encodes CDR1 LGHNA and CDR2 YSLEER. CDR3 in amino acids: CASSQDRSYGYTF. The CDR3 DNA sequence: TGCGCCAGCAGCCAAGATCGGAGTTATGGCTACACCTTC.

The rearrangement joins TRBV9 to TRBJ1-1, with TRBD1 matching over 8 bases. This CDR3 contains 16 residues. V lost 0 bases, J lost 1 base, and 5 bases stayed unmatched. Germline V gene data show CDR1 as SGDLS and CDR2 as YYNGEE. The CDR3 coding sequence is TGTGCCAGCAGCGTAGGCTCGACAGGGGAGAACACTGAAGCTTTCTTT. Translation: CASSVGSTGENTEAFF.

The V gene is TRBV5-6, the J gene TRBJ2-1; 9 bases are shared with TRBD1. Germline V CDR1 and CDR2: SGHDT, YYEEEE. The CDR3 length is 16 residues. With 4 bases clipped from V and 3 bases from J, the junction kept 8 bases outside the gene matches. Here the CDR3 reads CASSRYRDRDYNEQFF. The CDR3 region has the DNA TGTGCCAGCAGCCGTTACCGGGACAGGGACTACAATGAGCAGTTCTTC.

The rearrangement joins TRBV5-4 to TRBJ1-6; 8 bases are shared with TRBD1. This CDR3 has 17 amino acids. Germline CDR1 reads SGHNT; CDR2 reads YYREEE (reference sequence). V lost 5 bases, J lost 0 bases, and 7 bases stayed unmatched. CDR3 protein: CASRSGQESSYNSPLHF. CDR3 coding DNA: TGTGCCAGCAGATCGGGACAGGAAAGCTCCTATAATTCACCCCTCCACTTT.

This chain joins TRBV7-9 and TRBJ1-6; D might be TRBD1 (6 bases). CDR3 length equals 16 residues. From germline, CDR1 is SEHNR and CDR2 FQNEAQ (reference sequence). V dropped 7 bases and J dropped 6 bases, with 19 bases sitting between them. The CDR3 region is CASTSGSGGSNSPLHF. CDR3 bases: TGTGCCAGCACCTCGGGGTCGGGGGGCAGTAATTCACCCCTCCACTTT.

This clone was observed a few times. This chain joins TRBV19 and TRBJ1-4; maybe TRBD1 (5 bases). Trimming stripped 3 bases from V and 7 bases from J, with 18 bases between. In germline, CDR1 is LNHDA, CDR2 SQIVND (reference sequence). The CDR3 covers 16 residues. DNA for the CDR3: TGTGCCAGTAGTATTCTAGTCCAGGGCGGCGGTGAAAAACTGTTTTTT. Its protein product is CASSILVQGGGEKLFF.

The rearrangement uses TRBV5-4 and TRBJ2-1, with 7 bases matching TRBD2. Germline-derived CDR1 and CDR2 are SGHNT and YYREEE (reference sequence). Trimming took 0 bases from V and 4 from J; bases not matched to a gene: 4. The CDR3 totals 15 residues. The CDR3 bases are TGTGCCAGCAGCTTGGGCGGGGGAAAGTACAATGAGCAGTTCTTC. Its translation: CASSLGGGKYNEQFF.

J is TRBJ1-2 and V is TRBV2; D possibly corresponds to TRBD1 (5 bases). The CDR3 length is 12 residues. Germline V gene data show CDR1 as SNHLY and CDR2 as FYNNEI. Trimming pared 5 bases from V and 4 bases from J, leaving 8 bases between. The CDR3 DNA sequence: TGTGCCAGCAGTCGGACAACCTATGGCTACACCTTC. It is translated as CASSRTTYGYTF.

The J gene is TRBJ1-4, the V gene TRBV10-3; a possible D gene is TRBD1 (5 bases). Trimming pared 8 bases from V and 10 bases from J, leaving 14 bases between. CDR3 size: 12 residues. Germline V gene data show CDR1 as ENHRY and CDR2 as SYGVKD. The CDR3 bases are TGTGCCATCTCGCCTCGGCAGGGAAAACTGTTTTTT. Translation gives CAISPRQGKLFF.

This sequence joins TRBV19 and TRBJ1-5, with D hard to call. The germline V gene encodes CDR1 LNHDA and CDR2 SQIVND (reference sequence). Trimming left V 6 bases short and J 0 bases short, with 6 bases between. The CDR3 has 13 amino acids. The CDR3 DNA follows: TGTGCCAGTAGAGAGAGTAGCAATCAGCCCCAGCATTTT. Translation gives CASRESSNQPQHF. The full variable domain, rest sourced from reference TRBV19 and TRBJ1-5, is DGGITQSPKYLFRKEGQNVTLSCEQNLNHDAMYWYRQDPGQGLRLIYYSQIVNDFQKGDIAEGYSVSREKKESFPLTVTSAQKNPTAFYLCASRESSNQPQHFGDGTRLSIL.

This sequence joins TRBV5-5 and TRBJ1-2; unclear D gene. The germline V and J ends were trimmed by 0 bases and 0 bases, with 6 bases remaining between them. Germline values: CDR1 SGHKS, CDR2 YYEKEE (reference sequence). The CDR3 extends over 14 amino acids. The CDR3 sequence is CASSLAETNYGYTF. The CDR3 DNA reads as TGTGCCAGCAGCTTGGCCGAGACTAACTATGGCTACACCTTC.

This chain connects TRBV2 to TRBJ2-2, with D unresolved. From germline, CDR1 is SNHLY and CDR2 FYNNEI. Trimming took off 3 bases at V and 6 bases at J, with 17 bases between the two ends. This CDR3 has 16 residues. The CDR3 loop reads CASSDRLMTAAGELFF. The DNA for the CDR3 is TGTGCCAGCAGTGATCGTTTGATGACTGCTGCCGGGGAGCTGTTTTTT.

A remark on this clone: The junction departs from germline at one end; a sequencing error may be responsible. V and J are TRBV7-7 and TRBJ2-7; possibly TRBD2 for D (6 bases). The CDR3 is 15 amino acids. Germline V gene lookup returns CDR1 SSHAT and CDR2 FNYEAQ (reference sequence). The CDR3 here is CASSLGSGATYEQYF. In DNA, the CDR3 is TGTGCTAGCAGCTTAGGATCGGGAGCCACCTACGAGCAGTACTTC. The whole variable domain, remainder taken from reference TRBV7-7 and TRBJ2-7, is GAGVSQSPRYKVTKRGQDVTLRCDPISSHATLYWYQQALGQGPEFLTYFNYEAQPDKSGLPSDRFSAERPEGSISTLTIQRTEQRDSAMYRCASSLGSGATYEQYFGPGTRLTVT.

The rearrangement joins TRBV9 to TRBJ2-1, with TRBD2 matching 10 bases. This CDR3 has 16 amino acids. The germline V gene has CDR1 SGDLS and CDR2 YYNGEE. The ends lost 0 bases at V and 4 bases at J; junction bases unmatched: 4. In DNA form, the CDR3 reads TGTGCCAGCAGCGTAGAGGCTAGCGGGGGTTACAATGAGCAGTTCTTC. Translating it yields CASSVEASGGYNEQFF.

The V call is TRBV14, the J call TRBJ1-3; D gene uncertain. V was shortened by 1 base and J by 6 bases, with 4 bases between the two germline ends. The CDR3 covers 12 residues. Germline V lookup: CDR1 SGHDN, CDR2 FVKESK. CDR3 sequence: CASSQASNTIYF. In DNA, the CDR3 is TGTGCCAGCAGCCAAGCTTCAAACACCATATATTTT. Full variable domain (outside the CDR3, taken from reference TRBV14 and TRBJ1-3): EAGVTQFPSHSVIEKGQTVTLRCDPISGHDNLYWYRRVMGKEIKFLLHFVKESKQDESGMPNNRFLAERTGGTYSTLKVQPAELEDSGVYFCASSQASNTIYFGEGSWLTVV.

The V call is TRBV4-3, the J call TRBJ2-1; 15 bases align to TRBD2. The V and J ends lost 2 bases and 0 bases, in that order; junction bases with no gene match: 14. This CDR3 contains 22 residues. Germline values: CDR1 LGHNA, CDR2 YSLEER. The CDR3 reads CASSQYGKGTSGGPSSYNEQFF. The CDR3 DNA is TGCGCCAGCAGCCAATACGGAAAGGGGACTAGCGGGGGGCCCAGCTCCTACAATGAGCAGTTCTTC.